Following are 27 T cell receptor beta chains from one sample sequenced in a study of beta chain features in type 1 diabetes. The sequenced template was cDNA made from the entire isolated RNA. The assay was immunoSEQ multiplex PCR, and TCRdb's table has in-frame clones only and misses some. The repertoire holds 430,000 or so clones, about 10% seen once, with less than 0.06% in the top ten. Material for sequencing was naive CD4+ T cells from blood. These receptors originate from a woman aged 18-29 years in good health.

The genes are TRBV11-2 and TRBJ2-3; D call uncertain. This CDR3 has 17 amino acids. Germline CDR1 SGHAT, CDR2 FQNNGV. V lost 1 base and J 0 bases, leaving 14 bases between the germline ends. The CDR3 coding sequence is TGTGCCAGCAGCTTAGTGGCTACGGCCCTTAGCACAGATACGCAGTATTTT. Encoded protein: CASSLVATALSTDTQYF.

This clone was found a few times. The chain recombines TRBV6-6 with TRBJ2-3; the D gene could be TRBD1 or TRBD2 (5 bases each). Deletions cut 2 bases from V and 0 bases from J, with 9 bases between. The CDR3 has 15 residues. The germline V gene has CDR1 MNHNY and CDR2 SVGAGI (reference sequence). CDR3: CASSYGDGSTDTQYF. DNA of the CDR3: TGTGCCAGCAGTTACGGGGACGGGAGCACAGATACGCAGTATTTT.

The V and J genes are TRBV9 and TRBJ1-2; no clear D. Trimming left V 7 bases short and J 4 bases short, with 17 bases between. There are 14 residues in the CDR3. Germline V gene sequence: CDR1 SGDLS, CDR2 YYNGEE. The CDR3 nucleotides read TGTGCCAGCGCAGGCCCCCGGAGGACCTATGGCTACACCTTC. This gives the protein CASAGPRRTYGYTF.

The chain employs TRBV5-1 and TRBJ1-6; D remains ambiguous. This CDR3 comprises 13 residues. Germline values: CDR1 SGHRS, CDR2 YFSETQ. Between the trimmed V and J ends, which lost 6 bases and 8 bases, there was a span of 12 bases. In DNA form, the CDR3 reads TGCGCCAGCACCTCGGACGGGGATTCACCCCTCCACTTT. It codes for CASTSDGDSPLHF.

The chain couples TRBV7-8 to TRBJ2-3, with 8 bases matching TRBD1. The CDR3 contains 16 residues. V shed 2 bases, J shed 6 bases, and the junction held 10 bases outside the gene matches. The V gene's germline CDR1 is SGHVS and CDR2 FQNEAQ. The CDR3 DNA reads as TGTGCCAGCAGCTTACGCCGAAGACAGGGGCTGGATACGCAGTATTTT. Translation: CASSLRRRQGLDTQYF.

The rearrangement links TRBV6-1 to TRBJ1-2; perhaps TRBD1 as D (6 bases). The germline CDR1 and CDR2 sequences are MNHNS and SASEGT. This CDR3 is 14 amino acids long. Trimming took off 6 bases at V and 8 bases at J, with 19 bases between the two ends. CDR3 DNA sequence: TGTGCCAGCAGCCCGGTGGGCAGGGGTTACGGCTACACCTTC. Translating gives CASSPVGRGYGYTF.

The table lists this clone with a few counts. The gene calls are TRBV7-9 and TRBJ2-6; D call uncertain. The germline CDR1 and CDR2 sequences are SEHNR and FQNEAQ (reference sequence). The CDR3 is 13 amino acids. Deletions cut 8 bases from V and 2 bases from J, with 7 bases between. CDR3 region: CASETAGANVLTF. The CDR3 DNA follows: TGTGCCAGCGAAACGGCTGGGGCCAACGTCCTGACTTTC.

This clone has just a few counts. The V gene is TRBV2, the J gene TRBJ2-2; TRBD1 might be the D (6 bases). Trimming shortened V by 4 bases and J by 0 bases, and 9 bases separated the two germline ends. This CDR3 spans 15 amino acids. Per the germline V gene, CDR1 is SNHLY and CDR2 is FYNNEI. The CDR3 DNA follows: TGTGCCAGCAGTGCGAGGGGGACGAACACCGGGGAGCTGTTTTTT. It is translated as CASSARGTNTGELFF.

The J gene is TRBJ2-5, the V gene TRBV6-5; TRBD1 might be the D (6 bases). Trimming cost V 5 bases and J 0 bases, with 10 bases left between them. Germline CDR1 MNHEY, CDR2 SVGAGI. The CDR3 length is 14 residues. CDR3 in DNA: TGTGCCAGCAGTAAGGACAGCTACCAAGAGACCCAGTACTTC. This gives the protein CASSKDSYQETQYF.

This clone was counted a few times. The CDR3 DNA reads TGTGCCAGCAGCCCCCACCCTGAGGCTGGAAACACCATATATTTT. Encoded protein: CASSPHPEAGNTIYF. This chain links TRBV7-8 with TRBJ1-3; D remains ambiguous. Germline CDR1 reads SGHVS; CDR2 reads FQNEAQ. This CDR3 contains 15 residues. Between the trimmed V and J ends, which lost 5 bases and 2 bases, there was a span of 13 bases.

This sequence joins TRBV30 and TRBJ1-2, with D possibly being TRBD1 (5 bases). Germline assignment: CDR1 GTSNPN and CDR2 SVGIG (reference sequence). The CDR3 loop spans 12 amino acids. V lost 8 bases and J 8 bases, leaving 18 bases between the germline ends. The CDR3 DNA sequence: TGTGCCCGAATGCGGGGCAGGAGCGGCTACACCTTC. Translated: CARMRGRSGYTF. The entire variable domain, with the rest obtained from reference TRBV30 and TRBJ1-2, is as follows: SQTIHQWPATLVQPVGSPLSLECTVEGTSNPNLYWYRQAAGRGLQLLFYSVGIGQISSEVPQNLSASRPQDRQFILSSKKLLLSDSGFYLCARMRGRSGYTFGSGTRLTVV.

CDR3 sequence reads: CASSFGAAGAYNEQFF. The CDR3 coding sequence is TGTGCCAGCAGCTTTGGAGCGGCGGGAGCTTACAATGAGCAGTTCTTC. The V gene is TRBV11-1, the J gene TRBJ2-1; 7 bases are shared with TRBD2. Germline V lookup: CDR1 SGHAT, CDR2 FQDESV (reference sequence). The CDR3 consists of 16 residues. J gave up 4 bases and V 3 bases, and 9 bases lay outside the gene matches.

The chain uses TRBV29-1 and TRBJ2-5; the D gene is possibly TRBD1 (6 bases). V lost 8 bases to trimming and J lost 5 bases, with 15 bases between them. The V gene's germline CDR1 is SQVTM and CDR2 ANQGSEA. This CDR3 is 12 amino acids long. CDR3 in DNA: TGCAGCACCCTCCAGGGGTGGGAGACCCAGTACTTC. As protein: CSTLQGWETQYF.

This clone appeared many times. V gene TRBV29-1 combines with J gene TRBJ1-1; the D is unclear. Germline assignment: CDR1 SQVTM and CDR2 ANQGSEA. The length of the CDR3 is 13 residues. V lost 6 bases to trimming and J lost 6 bases, with 17 bases between them. CDR3 loop: CSVYEGPWAEAFF. CDR3 nucleotide sequence: TGCAGCGTCTACGAGGGCCCTTGGGCTGAAGCTTTCTTT.

This chain links TRBV5-4 with TRBJ2-5; possibly TRBD1 for D (7 bases). V lost 0 bases, J lost 2 bases, and 11 bases lay in between. Germline CDR1 and CDR2: SGHNT and YYREEE (reference sequence). The CDR3 is made up of 15 amino acids. CDR3: CASSLAAGGQETQYF. The CDR3 DNA reads as TGTGCCAGCAGCTTGGCCGCAGGGGGGCAAGAGACCCAGTACTTC. Using reference TRBV5-4 and TRBJ2-5 for the parts outside the CDR3, the full variable domain is ETGVTQSPTHLIKTRGQQVTLRCSSQSGHNTVSWYQQALGQGPQFIFQYYREEENGRGNFPPRFSGLQFPNYSSELNVNALELDDSALYLCASSLAAGGQETQYFGPGTRLLVL.

This clone was detected only a few times. This chain uses TRBV15 with TRBJ2-4; D may be TRBD2 (6 bases). V was clipped by 4 bases and J by 2 bases, with 12 bases between them. The CDR3 covers 15 residues. Germline V gives CDR1 LNHNV, CDR2 YYDKDF (reference sequence). The CDR3 sequence: CATSIRGRTKNIQYF. Written as DNA, the CDR3 is TGTGCCACCAGCATAAGAGGGAGGACCAAAAACATTCAGTACTTC.

The chain uses TRBV9 and TRBJ2-3; 12 bases fit TRBD2. V lost 0 bases and J lost 6; bases outside the gene matches: 5. The CDR3 has 16 amino acids. Germline values: CDR1 SGDLS, CDR2 YYNGEE. CDR3 nucleotide sequence: TGTGCCAGCAGCGTAGCTACAACTAGCGGGGGGGATACGCAGTATTTT. Its translation is CASSVATTSGGDTQYF.

This clone was detected a few times. V gene TRBV5-6 combines with J gene TRBJ1-2; D remains ambiguous. Germline assignment: CDR1 SGHDT and CDR2 YYEEEE. Trimming shortened V by 4 bases and J by 2 bases, and 15 bases separated the two germline ends. This CDR3 spans 15 amino acids. CDR3 residues: CASSPSRRTNYGYTF. In DNA, the CDR3 is TGTGCCAGCAGCCCATCTCGGAGAACCAACTATGGCTACACCTTC.

This rearrangement joins TRBV5-1 to TRBJ2-4, with 8 bases lining up with TRBD1. The CDR3 loop spans 17 amino acids. Germline assignment: CDR1 SGHRS and CDR2 YFSETQ. V was pared by 0 bases and J by 0 bases, with 5 bases of the junction left unmatched. DNA for the CDR3: TGCGCCAGCAGCTTGGGACAGGGGATACTAGCCAAAAACATTCAGTACTTC. This gives the protein CASSLGQGILAKNIQYF.

The chain combines TRBV27 with TRBJ2-7; 8 bases are shared with TRBD2. This CDR3 spans 15 amino acids. Germline CDR1 and CDR2: MNHEY and SMNVEV (reference sequence). The V gene end was trimmed by 5 bases and the J gene end by 1 base; junction bases not matched to a gene: 7. In DNA form, the CDR3 reads TGTGCCAGCAGTCCCCGGGGGGGCTGGTCCTACGAGCAGTACTTC. Translated: CASSPRGGWSYEQYF.

This clone has just a few counts. The genes are TRBV28 and TRBJ2-7; no firm D call. Trimming stripped 3 bases from V and 0 bases from J, with 9 bases between. Germline V gene data show CDR1 as MDHEN and CDR2 as SYDVKM. The CDR3 is 14 amino acids. CDR3 sequence: CASSLVGSSYEQYV. The CDR3 region has the DNA TGTGCCAGCAGTTTGGTCGGAAGCTCCTACGAGCAGTACGTC.

The table lists this clone with a few counts. V usage is TRBV9 and J usage is TRBJ2-1; no clear D gene. V dropped 0 bases and J dropped 3 bases, with 7 bases sitting between them. Germline V gene lookup returns CDR1 SGDLS and CDR2 YYNGEE. The CDR3 runs to 14 residues. The CDR3 bases are TGTGCCAGCAGCGTAGGTGCTTTCTACAATGAGCAGTTCTTC. Its protein is CASSVGAFYNEQFF.

The genes are TRBV15 and TRBJ2-4; 8 nucleotides agree with TRBD1. Germline lookup yields CDR1 LNHNV and CDR2 YYDKDF (reference sequence). This CDR3 is built from 16 residues. After removal of 0 bases from V and 8 bases from J, the junction contained 9 bases not matched to a gene. This chain's CDR3 is CATSRDRQGASDIQYF. Here the CDR3 DNA reads TGTGCCACCAGCAGAGATCGTCAGGGGGCGTCAGACATTCAGTACTTC.

This clone has more than one count but fewer than ten. Other DNA sequences from this sample encode an identical CDR3 as well. The genes are TRBV4-3 and TRBJ1-5; D is unclear. This CDR3 region has 13 residues. Trimming took off 0 bases at V and 4 bases at J, with 4 bases between the two ends. Germline V gene sequence: CDR1 LGHNA, CDR2 YSLEER. CDR3 sequence: CASSQDRNQPQHF. The CDR3 DNA is TGCGCCAGCAGCCAAGATAGGAATCAGCCCCAGCATTTT.

This clone was found a few times. The V call is TRBV20-1, the J call TRBJ1-6, with D hard to call. CDR3 length equals 11 residues. The germline gives CDR1 DFQATT, CDR2 SNEGSKA (reference sequence). V lost 2 bases and J lost 5, with 1 base in between. CDR3 nucleotide sequence: TGCAGTGCTAGAAATAATTCACCCCTCCACTTT. Its protein is CSARNNSPLHF.

The chain recombines TRBV6-1 with TRBJ2-3; D may correspond to TRBD1 or TRBD2 (6 bases each). V lost 4 bases to trimming and J lost 4 bases, with 9 bases between them. CDR3 length: 13 residues. Germline V gives CDR1 MNHNS, CDR2 SASEGT. CDR3 loop: CASSAGEADTQYF. CDR3 DNA sequence: TGTGCCAGCAGTGCAGGGGAGGCAGATACGCAGTATTTT.

The chain uses TRBV14 and TRBJ2-7; D may be TRBD1 (6 bases). Trimming left V 3 bases short and J 4 bases short, with 10 bases between. Germline CDR1 is SGHDN and CDR2 is FVKESK. The CDR3 contains 13 residues. The CDR3 bases are TGTGCCAGCAGCCAGGGACAAGTATACGAGCAGTACTTC. This sequence encodes CASSQGQVYEQYF.